Listed below are T cell receptor beta chains from one sample, sequenced in a study of CD8 T cells in ankylosing spondylitis. MiXCR, applied by TCRdb to the 5' RACE reads, yields one record per CDR3 protein. The profile shows under 950,000 distinct CDR3 sequences, around 20% of them singletons. The sample consisted of blood, either unsorted or a sorted T cell fraction (not recorded which). Receptors were obtained from a male donor with ankylosing spondylitis. CDR3s include the opening cysteine and the closing phenylalanine or tryptophan. A D gene is named only where the DNA matches it firmly. Expanded clones get a size class; other rows say once, few or many, or leave the size out.

cdr3_length: 17; j_call: TRBJ2-3; clone_size: NA; d_call: TRBD1; v_call: TRBV4-1; cdr3_aa: CASSRPLGQGLTDTQYF; cdr3_nt: TGCGCCAGCAGCCGCCCCCTGGGACAGGGGCTCACAGATACGCAGTATTTT
cdr3_length: 15; j_call: TRBJ1-5; clone_size: NA; d_call: NA; v_call: TRBV20-1; cdr3_aa: CSAKNNLRGDQPQHF; cdr3_nt: TGCAGTGCTAAAAACAACTTAAGGGGGGATCAGCCCCAGCATTTT
cdr3_length: 15; j_call: TRBJ1-6; clone_size: many; d_call: NA; v_call: TRBV12-3/TRBV12-4; cdr3_aa: CASSLGGSNNSPLHF; cdr3_nt: TGTGCCAGCAGTTTGGGGGGTTCCAATAATTCACCCCTCCACTTT
cdr3_length: 17; j_call: TRBJ2-2; clone_size: few; d_call: TRBD1; v_call: TRBV28; cdr3_aa: CASSPLGTGKGTGELFF; cdr3_nt: TGTGCCAGCAGTCCGCTAGGGACAGGGAAAGGCACCGGGGAGCTGTTTTTT
cdr3_length: 16; j_call: TRBJ1-1; clone_size: NA; d_call: NA; v_call: TRBV12-3/TRBV12-4; cdr3_aa: CASSLSRSHRGGYAFF; cdr3_nt: TGTGCCAGCAGTTTGTCCCGTAGTCATCGGGGGGGGTACGCTTTCTTT
cdr3_length: 13; j_call: TRBJ1-5; clone_size: few; d_call: NA; v_call: TRBV6-2/TRBV6-3; cdr3_aa: CASGVHLNQPQHF; cdr3_nt: TGTGCCAGCGGAGTGCATCTTAATCAGCCCCAGCATTTT
cdr3_length: 16; j_call: TRBJ2-1; clone_size: NA; d_call: TRBD1; v_call: TRBV5-1; cdr3_aa: CASKIGQGQGNNEQFF; cdr3_nt: TGCGCCAGCAAGATTGGGCAGGGACAGGGAAACAATGAGCAGTTCTTC
cdr3_length: 14; j_call: TRBJ1-1; clone_size: few; d_call: NA; v_call: TRBV20-1; cdr3_aa: CSARMGVMNTEAFF; cdr3_nt: TGCAGTGCTAGAATGGGGGTCATGAACACTGAAGCTTTCTTT
cdr3_length: 15; j_call: TRBJ1-3; clone_size: many; d_call: NA; v_call: TRBV5-1; cdr3_aa: CASSWDISSGNTIYF; cdr3_nt: TGCGCCAGCAGCTGGGACATATCCTCTGGAAACACCATATATTTT
cdr3_length: 14; j_call: TRBJ1-1; clone_size: many; d_call: TRBD1; v_call: TRBV5-6; cdr3_aa: CASSPQGWNTEAFF; cdr3_nt: TGTGCCAGCAGCCCACAGGGGTGGAACACTGAAGCTTTCTTT
cdr3_length: 14; j_call: TRBJ1-5; clone_size: once; d_call: TRBD1; v_call: TRBV12-3/TRBV12-4; cdr3_aa: CASSHGTAGQPQHF; cdr3_nt: TGTGCCAGCAGTCATGGGACAGCGGGTCAGCCCCAGCATTTT
cdr3_length: 12; j_call: TRBJ2-5; clone_size: NA; d_call: TRBD1; v_call: TRBV30; cdr3_aa: CAWSNRGETQYF; cdr3_nt: TGTGCCTGGAGTAACAGGGGGGAGACCCAGTACTTC
cdr3_length: 13; j_call: TRBJ2-7; clone_size: few; d_call: NA; v_call: TRBV4-3; cdr3_aa: CASSQDPTYEQYF; cdr3_nt: TGCGCCAGCAGCCAAGACCCAACCTACGAGCAGTACTTC
cdr3_length: 14; j_call: TRBJ2-7; clone_size: few; d_call: NA; v_call: TRBV20-1; cdr3_aa: CSATEPGPAYEQYF; cdr3_nt: TGCAGTGCTACAGAACCGGGACCCGCCTACGAGCAGTACTTC
cdr3_length: 15; j_call: TRBJ2-1; clone_size: NA; d_call: NA; v_call: TRBV4-3; cdr3_aa: CASSQNGVTAGKQLF; cdr3_nt: TGCGCCAGCAGCCAGAACGGGGTCACTGCCGGAAAGCAGCTCTTC
cdr3_length: 18; j_call: TRBJ1-1; clone_size: few; d_call: NA; v_call: TRBV6-2/TRBV6-3; cdr3_aa: CASSYDLGQDAPNTEAFF; cdr3_nt: TGTGCCAGCAGTTACGATCTGGGGCAGGATGCCCCGAACACTGAAGCTTTCTTT
cdr3_length: 14; j_call: TRBJ2-5; clone_size: NA; d_call: TRBD2; v_call: TRBV5-1; cdr3_aa: CASSPGGVQETQYF; cdr3_nt: TGCGCCAGCAGCCCGGGGGGGGTCCAAGAGACCCAGTACTTC
cdr3_length: 14; j_call: TRBJ2-1; clone_size: few; d_call: NA; v_call: TRBV20-1; cdr3_aa: CSAQIDGSYNEQFF; cdr3_nt: TGCAGTGCTCAAATCGACGGAAGCTACAATGAGCAGTTCTTC
cdr3_length: 15; j_call: TRBJ2-5; clone_size: NA; d_call: TRBD2; v_call: TRBV11-2; cdr3_aa: CASSLDGLESETQYF; cdr3_nt: TGTGCCAGCAGCTTAGACGGACTAGAGTCCGAGACCCAGTACTTC
cdr3_length: 14; j_call: TRBJ1-1; clone_size: few; d_call: NA; v_call: TRBV12-3/TRBV12-4; cdr3_aa: CASSPTRWNTEAFF; cdr3_nt: TGTGCCAGCAGTCCCACCCGGTGGAACACTGAAGCTTTCTTT
cdr3_length: 14; j_call: TRBJ2-5; clone_size: few; d_call: NA; v_call: TRBV27; cdr3_aa: CASSLYGGSGAQYF; cdr3_nt: TGTGCCAGCAGTTTGTACGGTGGGTCCGGGGCCCAGTACTTC
cdr3_length: 14; j_call: TRBJ2-1; clone_size: NA; d_call: TRBD2; v_call: TRBV20-1; cdr3_aa: CSAPRGSLGNEQFF; cdr3_nt: TGCAGTGCGCCGCGGGGGTCGTTGGGAAATGAGCAGTTCTTC